This entry describes one T cell receptor beta chain. Its target is not known. This entry is derived from a study of T cell responses to AZD1222 COVID-19 vaccine. Clones were sequenced by immunoSEQ multiplex PCR, and TCRdb holds only the in-frame ones, with some missing. The sample has over 100,000 clones; around 90% are singletons. Findings and caveats of the study: Clonal diversity may have been underestimated in mostly white British donors.

The material sequenced was peripheral blood, taken on day 0 of MenACWY control vaccination. The source of this sequence is an adult in good health.

Written as DNA, the CDR3 is TGTGCCAGTAAGGACTATGGCTACACCTTC. It specifies CASKDYGYTF. This chain links TRBV19 with TRBJ1-2; D unresolved. This CDR3 comprises 10 residues. Germline loops: CDR1 LNHDA, CDR2 SQIVND (reference sequence). With 7 bases removed from V and 3 bases from J, the gap between germline ends came to 3 bases.